The 7 T cell receptor beta chains listed next were all sequenced from one sample in a study of blood T cell repertoires in COVID-19. The repertoire was sequenced with immunoSEQ multiplex PCR; TCRdb's copy has only in-frame clones and lacks some. The table shows 150,000 to 160,000 clones, with approximately 82% occurring only once. Sequenced sample: peripheral blood. Source of these receptors: a woman in her forties or fifties with acute or convalescent COVID-19.

This chain joins TRBV5-5 and TRBJ1-5; D possibly corresponds to TRBD1 (6 bases). This CDR3 comprises 14 residues. V was clipped by 1 base and J by 7 bases, with 12 bases between them. The germline V gene encodes CDR1 SGHKS and CDR2 YYEKEE (reference sequence). This CDR3 is CASSLKGVGQPQHF. The CDR3 nucleotides are TGTGCCAGCAGCTTGAAGGGGGTCGGGCAGCCCCAGCATTTT.

This clone was counted between two and nine times. The chain uses TRBV4-2 and TRBJ1-6, with D unclear. The germline gives CDR1 LGHNA, CDR2 YNFKEQ. The CDR3 is 15 amino acids. With 5 bases removed from V and 3 bases from J, the gap between germline ends came to 11 bases. CDR3 DNA: TGTGCCAGCAGCACGTCCAGGAACTATAATTCACCCCTCCACTTT. It encodes CASSTSRNYNSPLHF.

The count of this clone is one. The chain combines TRBV19 with TRBJ1-2, with no clear D. CDR3 length: 14 amino acids. CDR1 is LNHDA and CDR2 is SQIVND in the germline V gene (reference sequence). The V gene lost 8 bases and the J gene lost 1 base, with 14 bases spanning the gap. CDR3 sequence (DNA): TGTGCCAGTCCCGGGAGGGATTTTAACTATGGCTACACCTTC. This sequence encodes CASPGRDFNYGYTF.

This chain links TRBV27 with TRBJ1-2; D is possibly TRBD1 (5 bases). Germline lookup yields CDR1 MNHEY and CDR2 SMNVEV (reference sequence). V was pared by 7 bases and J by 2 bases, with 17 bases between. The CDR3 consists of 15 residues. The CDR3 sequence is CASKLLGGGNYGYTF. In DNA form, the CDR3 reads TGTGCCAGCAAACTCCTCGGGGGAGGAAACTATGGCTACACCTTC.

The rearrangement links TRBV6-6 to TRBJ1-6, with D unresolved. V dropped 5 bases and J dropped 5 bases, with 13 bases sitting between them. This CDR3 spans 15 amino acids. Germline V gene sequence: CDR1 MNHNY, CDR2 SVGAGI (reference sequence). The CDR3 reads CASSPPESDNSPLHF. DNA of the CDR3: TGTGCCAGCAGTCCTCCGGAGTCTGATAATTCACCCCTCCACTTT.

This clone was seen more than once but under ten times. The chain combines TRBV25-1 with TRBJ2-7, with 8 positions matching TRBD2. CDR3 size: 14 residues. CDR1 is MGHDK and CDR2 is SYGVNS in the germline V gene. Unmatched junction bases numbered 5, after V lost 4 bases and J lost 3 bases. CDR3 DNA: TGTGCCAGCAGTGTGGCGGGGGGCAACTACGAGCAGTACTTC. Translation: CASSVAGGNYEQYF.

This chain uses TRBV7-3 with TRBJ2-6; possible D gene TRBD2, 5 bases. This CDR3 has 17 residues. The V gene lost 5 bases and the J gene lost 0 bases, with 14 bases spanning the gap. Germline V gene data show CDR1 as SGHTA and CDR2 as FQGTGA. In DNA form, the CDR3 reads TGTGCCAGCAGCCAACTCGGACTGCGCTCTGGGGCCAACGTCCTGACTTTC. Translating it yields CASSQLGLRSGANVLTF. Full variable domain (remainder filled in from reference TRBV7-3 and TRBJ2-6): GAGVSQTPSNKVTEKGKYVELRCDPISGHTALYWYRQSLGQGPEFLIYFQGTGAADDSGLPNDRFFAVRPEGSVSTLKIQRTERGDSAVYLCASSQLGLRSGANVLTFGAGSRLTVL.